This T cell receptor beta chain originates from a study of T cell responses to AZD1222 COVID-19 vaccine. Germline loops: CDR1 SGHTA, CDR2 FQGNSA. V dropped 5 bases and J dropped 5; count of bases not matched to a gene: 9. The CDR3 is made up of 15 amino acids. Method: immunoSEQ multiplex PCR; TCRdb's copy keeps in-frame clones and lacks some. The sample lists under 90,000 clones; roughly 80% were seen once. Points on this clone: Its antigen is unidentified.

Overall study findings and caveats: CD4 TCRs linked to vaccination spanned spike, dominating at 160-218 and 743-854. Clonal diversity was possibly underestimated; the donors were predominantly white British and more often female. None of the repertoires were sampled until the peak T cell response had passed.

This chain connects TRBV7-2 to TRBJ1-1; 9 bases are shared with TRBD1. The sequencing used peripheral blood, collected 28 days after the second AZD1222 dose. This clonotype originated in an adult who received the AZD1222 COVID-19 vaccine. The CDR3 nucleotides are TGTGCCAGCAGCCTAAACAGGGGGCGATGGACTGAAGCTTTCTTT. This sequence encodes CASSLNRGRWTEAFF.